The next 6 T cell receptor beta chains were all read from a single sample in a study of PD-1 blockade in classical Hodgkin lymphoma. As to time point: cycle 4 day 1 (C4D1), after six to seven weeks of nivolumab. Brentuximab vedotin exposure varied, and every patient relapsed after autologous stem cell transplantation. Clones were read by immunoSEQ multiplex PCR, and TCRdb kept only the in-frame ones, dropping some. The profile shows about 28,000 clones, roughly 77% of them singletons. Sequenced material: peripheral blood mononuclear cells (PBMCs), taken before the fourth cycle of nivolumab. These receptors came from a human donor with classical Hodgkin lymphoma.

The rearrangement uses TRBV30 and TRBJ1-1; D not resolved. The CDR3 runs 11 residues. CDR1 is GTSNPN and CDR2 is SVGIG in the germline V gene (reference sequence). The ends were cut back, 4 bases at V and 4 bases at J, with 7 bases in the middle. This CDR3 reads CAWMWGTEAFF. CDR3 in DNA: TGTGCCTGGATGTGGGGCACTGAAGCTTTCTTT.

This clone was detected once. The gene calls are TRBV28 and TRBJ2-7, with 11 nucleotides matching TRBD2. Germline V lookup: CDR1 MDHEN, CDR2 SYDVKM. Germline trimming cut 6 bases from V and 7 bases from J; bases unmatched to any gene: 17. This CDR3 has 17 amino acids. The chain's CDR3 is CASSQLPPGLAVYEQYF. The CDR3 coding sequence is TGTGCCAGCAGCCAACTTCCTCCGGGACTAGCGGTTTATGAGCAGTACTTC.

The chain recombines TRBV9 with TRBJ1-4; TRBD1 matches at 8 bases. With 2 bases clipped from V and 10 bases from J, the junction kept 7 bases outside the gene matches. The length of the CDR3 is 14 residues. Germline V gene sequence: CDR1 SGDLS, CDR2 YYNGEE. The CDR3 here is CASSVRTGSGKLFF. Here the CDR3 DNA reads TGTGCCAGCAGCGTCCGGACAGGGTCCGGAAAACTGTTTTTT.

The chain joins TRBV28 to TRBJ2-7; 10 nucleotides match TRBD2. V was clipped by 3 bases and J by 5 bases; unmatched bases: 13. The CDR3 length is 17 residues. Germline assignment: CDR1 MDHEN and CDR2 SYDVKM. This CDR3 is CASSLSGLAASWDEQYF. The CDR3 DNA sequence: TGTGCCAGCAGTTTGAGTGGACTAGCGGCCTCCTGGGACGAGCAGTACTTC.

The chain uses TRBV6-5 and TRBJ1-5; D remains unclear. The V end lost 8 bases, the J end lost 5 bases, and 10 bases lay between the germline ends. CDR1 and CDR2 (germline): MNHEY, SVGAGI. The CDR3 totals 12 residues. The CDR3 is CASGIRDQPQHF. The CDR3 nucleotides are TGTGCCAGCGGGATTCGGGATCAGCCCCAGCATTTT.

In this sample, this clone turned up a few times. The CDR3 DNA reads TGTGCCAGCAGTGAAGTCCCGGGTGTACACAATCAGCCCCAGCATTTT. Protein product: CASSEVPGVHNQPQHF. This chain links TRBV6-1 with TRBJ1-5; no firm D call. CDR1 is MNHNS and CDR2 is SASEGT in the germline V gene. The ends were cut back, 1 base at V and 3 bases at J, with 13 bases in the middle. The CDR3 is 16 amino acids.